The clone carrying this T cell receptor (beta chain) has more than one count but fewer than ten. The antigen is not known. The second PCR ran roughly 6 to 12 cycles with a sample-barcoded 5' primer and J-beta primers. Each cDNA molecule carried a tag from a template-switch adaptor that contained 12 random nucleotides. Using its own MiXCR run on the 5' RACE reads, TCRdb lists one record per CDR3 protein. Of hundreds of thousands of distinct CDR3 sequences in the sample, 53% were seen once. This record comes from a study of blood T cells in healthy people across ages. Notes on the study in general: Diversity of TCR beta correlated strongly with naive T cell percentage.

Donors ranged from roughly 6 to 100 years old and were healthy Caucasians in Russia. Trimming pared 4 bases from V and 3 bases from J, leaving 22 bases between. The CDR3 is 18 residues long. The clonotype originates from an elderly man in good health. The chain has TRBV12-3 or TRBV12-4 and TRBJ1-5; tentatively, D is TRBD1 (5 bases). The sequenced sample consisted of blood. CDR3 DNA: TGTGCCAGCAGTTCCTCCGGGACCGCCGCAGAGGCCAATCAGCCCCAGCATTTT. It specifies CASSSSGTAAEANQPQHF.